The 2 T cell receptor beta chains below were found in one sample sequenced in a study of cytomegalovirus exposure and HLA in healthy donors. The PCR made use of 60 Vbeta and 13 Jbeta primers. Profiling relied on immunoSEQ multiplex PCR, and the TCRdb table lists in-frame clones only, not all of them. The repertoire holds about 130,000 clones, around 80% seen once, with around 1.9% in the top ten. The sample consisted of PBMCs. All receptors derive from a woman aged 45-59 years in good health and CMV-seronegative.

This clone was seen just once. This chain connects TRBV7-8 to TRBJ1-1, with 9 bases matching TRBD1. The CDR3 contains 13 residues. Germline loops: CDR1 SGHVS, CDR2 FQNEAQ. With 3 bases clipped from V and 4 bases from J, the junction kept 0 bases outside the gene matches. CDR3 region: CASSLTGGTEAFF. CDR3 bases: TGTGCCAGCAGCTTGACAGGGGGCACTGAAGCTTTCTTT.

This clone was detected only a few times. The genes are TRBV7-2 and TRBJ1-5; the match to TRBD1 covers 7 bases. The ends lost 5 bases at V and 7 bases at J; junction bases unmatched: 5. Germline CDR1 is SGHTA and CDR2 is FQGNSA. There are 13 residues in the CDR3. The CDR3 loop reads CASSPDRVQPQHF. Here the CDR3 DNA reads TGTGCCAGCAGCCCAGACAGGGTACAGCCCCAGCATTTT.